A single sample gave rise to the 26 T cell receptor beta chains below, sequenced in a study of Graves' ophthalmopathy and Graves' hyperthyroidism. From RNA, the CDR3 regions of TCR beta chains were amplified and sequenced. RT-PCR was first run with HTBI primers, then multiplex PCR in a second round. Each CDR3 protein gets one entry after TCRdb re-called the multiplex PCR reads with MiXCR. The sample shows about 620,000 distinct CDR3 sequences, 22% of them seen only once. The sample was peripheral blood. These receptors came from a woman under 30 with stable Graves' hyperthyroidism. Some clones in this sample may be carry-over from other donors' samples.

V is TRBV12-3 or TRBV12-4 and J is TRBJ1-2; D uncertain. This CDR3 has 15 amino acids. V was trimmed by 2 bases and J by 8 bases, leaving 18 bases between them. This CDR3 reads CASSLSVALRRGYTF. The CDR3 DNA is TGTGCCAGCAGTTTAAGCGTCGCATTACGACGGGGCTACACCTTC.

The rearrangement uses TRBV30 and TRBJ2-2, with 11 bases fitting TRBD2. Unmatched junction bases numbered 6, after V lost 4 bases and J lost 2 bases. The germline gives CDR1 GTSNPN, CDR2 SVGIG (reference sequence). The CDR3 is 16 residues long. In DNA form, the CDR3 reads TGTGCCTGGAAATCTAGCGGGGGGCTAAACACCGGGGAGCTGTTTTTT. Protein sequence: CAWKSSGGLNTGELFF.

This clonotype was recorded a few times. The CDR3 region is CASSPSGGALQPQHF. In DNA, the CDR3 is TGTGCCAGTAGCCCCTCGGGGGGCGCTTTACAGCCCCAGCATTTT. The chain couples TRBV19 to TRBJ1-5, with D perhaps matching TRBD1 (6 bases). Per germline, CDR1 LNHDA and CDR2 SQIVND (reference sequence). The ends were cut back, 6 bases at V and 7 bases at J, with 19 bases in the middle. This CDR3 has 15 amino acids. The whole variable domain, filled in from reference TRBV19 and TRBJ1-5, reads DGGITQSPKYLFRKEGQNVTLSCEQNLNHDAMYWYRQDPGQGLRLIYYSQIVNDFQKGDIAEGYSVSREKKESFPLTVTSAQKNPTAFYLCASSPSGGALQPQHFGDGTRLSIL.

The chain links TRBV15 to TRBJ2-7; possible D gene TRBD2, 5 bases. CDR1 LNHNV and CDR2 YYDKDF come from the germline V gene (reference sequence). This CDR3 has 13 residues. V lost 2 bases, J lost 7 bases, and 12 bases lay in between. The CDR3 here is CATSRPTRAEQYF. For the CDR3, the DNA is TGTGCCACCAGCAGACCCACTAGGGCAGAGCAGTACTTC.

The CDR3 is CASSIRTGSDEQYF. The CDR3 DNA reads as TGTGCCAGCAGTATCCGGACAGGTAGCGACGAGCAGTACTTC. This rearrangement joins TRBV6-1 to TRBJ2-7; 7 nucleotides match TRBD1. The germline V gene has CDR1 MNHNS and CDR2 SASEGT. CDR3 length equals 14 residues. Unmatched junction bases numbered 9, after V lost 5 bases and J lost 5 bases.

This clonotype was counted many times. V usage is TRBV18 and J usage is TRBJ1-5, with a possible D match to TRBD1 (5 bases). V was cut by 4 bases and J by 2 bases, with 12 bases left in between. CDR1 is KGHSH, CDR2 LQKENI, per germline. The CDR3 extends over 15 amino acids. DNA of the CDR3: TGTGCCAGCTCACTTCAGGGAATCGGCAATCAGCCCCAGCATTTT. This encodes CASSLQGIGNQPQHF.

This clonotype was found many times. CDR3 sequence (DNA): TGTGCCAGCAGTTTAGTATTCACAGGGTATTGGGAGACCCAGTACTTC. Translating it yields CASSLVFTGYWETQYF. The chain has TRBV12-3 or TRBV12-4 and TRBJ2-5, with TRBD1 as a possible D gene (6 bases). Trimming removed 1 base at V and 5 bases at J, with 17 bases between. The CDR3 spans 16 residues.

The sample holds many counts of this clonotype. The J gene is TRBJ1-5, the V gene TRBV12-3 or TRBV12-4, with D maybe TRBD1 (5 bases). The CDR3 loop spans 14 amino acids. Trimming shortened V by 3 bases and J by 5 bases, and 11 bases separated the two germline ends. CDR3 sequence (DNA): TGTGCCAGCAGTTTCGGAGCAGGGTATCAGCCCCAGCATTTT. This gives the protein CASSFGAGYQPQHF.

This clonotype has a count of ten or more. The V and J genes are TRBV20-1 and TRBJ2-5; TRBD2 agrees at 12 bases. The CDR3 has 15 amino acids. Losses at the gene ends were 5 bases for V and 4 bases for J; bases not matched to a gene: 8. Germline CDR1 DFQATT, CDR2 SNEGSKA (reference sequence). This chain's CDR3 is CSAPKLAGGRETQYF. Here the CDR3 DNA reads TGCAGTGCTCCAAAACTAGCGGGGGGTAGAGAGACCCAGTACTTC.

The J gene is TRBJ2-7, the V gene TRBV6-5, with 14 bases lining up with TRBD2. J lost 4 bases, V lost 4 bases, and 9 bases had no gene match. This CDR3 has 17 amino acids. CDR1 is MNHEY, CDR2 SVGAGI, per germline. The CDR3 DNA reads TGTGCCAGCAGTTCAGGACTAGCGGGAGGCCAAACTTACGAGCAGTACTTC. Amino acids: CASSSGLAGGQTYEQYF.

This clonotype was recorded at least ten times. The rearrangement uses TRBV6-1 and TRBJ2-7, with unresolved D. V lost 3 bases and J 2 bases, leaving 14 bases between the germline ends. This CDR3 is built from 15 residues. Looked up from germline, CDR1 is MNHNS and CDR2 is SASEGT. The CDR3 spells CASSEGTPITYEQYF. The CDR3 region has the DNA TGTGCCAGCAGTGAGGGCACCCCCATTACCTACGAGCAGTACTTC.

In this sample, this clonotype turned up many times. The rearrangement uses TRBV6-1 and TRBJ2-7; D might be TRBD2 (6 bases). The CDR3 extends over 20 amino acids. Trimming left V 0 bases short and J 0 bases short, with 24 bases between. CDR1 and CDR2 (germline): MNHNS, SASEGT. The CDR3 DNA follows: TGTGCCAGCAGTGAAGCGAGGCGGGGATGGGCAGGGATCTCCTCCTACGAGCAGTACTTC. Its protein is CASSEARRGWAGISSYEQYF.

Of note for this clonotype: This may be a read error, as it is one base from a much larger clone. A read error is likely, as this CDR3 ends without the conserved phenylalanine or tryptophan. The CDR3 coding sequence is TGTGCCAGCAGCTTCGGAGAAGGGGGGGTCCAAGAGACCCAGTACTCC. Its protein product is CASSFGEGGVQETQYS. The V and J genes are TRBV5-6 and TRBJ2-5; a possible D gene is TRBD2 (7 bases). The CDR3 covers 16 residues. V lost 2 bases, J lost 1 base, and 15 bases lay in between. CDR1 SGHDT and CDR2 YYEEEE come from the germline V gene.

This clonotype was observed at least ten times. This chain links TRBV2 with TRBJ1-1; possibly TRBD1 for D (6 bases). V was pared by 11 bases and J by 4 bases, with 14 bases between. The CDR3 contains 12 residues. Germline V gene lookup returns CDR1 SNHLY and CDR2 FYNNEI. The CDR3 loop is CASVGGPTEAFF. For the CDR3, the DNA is TGTGCCTCCGTAGGGGGTCCCACTGAAGCTTTCTTT.

The chain recombines TRBV28 with TRBJ1-5, with 8 nucleotides matching TRBD1. CDR1 is MDHEN, CDR2 SYDVKM, per germline. After removal of 3 bases from V and 6 bases from J, the junction contained 7 bases not matched to a gene. The CDR3 loop spans 15 amino acids. The CDR3 bases are TGTGCCAGCAGTTTTCCCGGGACAGGCGGTCAGCCCCAGCATTTT. Protein product: CASSFPGTGGQPQHF.

V and J are TRBV5-1 and TRBJ1-1, with D possibly TRBD1 on 5 matching bases. The germline V gene has CDR1 SGHRS and CDR2 YFSETQ. Trimming cost V 6 bases and J 0 bases, with 18 bases left between them. This CDR3 comprises 16 residues. CDR3 DNA sequence: TGCGCCAGCACCCTGGCGGTCGGGGCAATGAACACTGAAGCTTTCTTT. Its translation: CASTLAVGAMNTEAFF.

This clonotype was seen more than once but under ten times. V and J are TRBV6-1 and TRBJ1-2, with 8 bases matching TRBD1. V gave up 7 bases and J gave up 1 base; unmatched junction bases: 14. Per germline, CDR1 MNHNS and CDR2 SASEGT. CDR3 length equals 17 residues. The CDR3, as DNA: TGTGCCAGCACCCAAGGGGTGACAGGGGATCTTAACTATGGCTACACCTTC. Encoded protein: CASTQGVTGDLNYGYTF.

This clonotype was seen many times. The rearrangement links TRBV7-2 to TRBJ1-5; D ambiguous. Trimming pared 2 bases from V and 4 bases from J, leaving 6 bases between. CDR3 length equals 13 residues. Germline V gives CDR1 SGHTA, CDR2 FQGNSA. The CDR3 DNA sequence: TGTGCCAGCAGCTTATTCCGGAATCAGCCCCAGCATTTT. Translated: CASSLFRNQPQHF.

This clonotype was seen ten or more times. The V call is TRBV6-2 or TRBV6-3, the J call TRBJ2-7; TRBD1 is a possible D gene (6 bases). Trimming took 6 bases from V and 3 from J, leaving 15 bases between them. Germline V CDR1 and CDR2: MNHEY, SVGEGT. The CDR3 has 14 residues. Written as DNA, the CDR3 is TGTGCCAGCAGGCGCCGGGACATTAACTACGAGCAGTACTTC. Protein sequence: CASRRRDINYEQYF.

This clonotype was recorded many times. The V gene is TRBV12-5, the J gene TRBJ1-2, with TRBD1 matching 9 bases. V dropped 1 base and J dropped 4; count of bases not matched to a gene: 4. This CDR3 has 15 residues. Germline CDR1 and CDR2: LGHNT and FRNRAP. CDR3 coding DNA: TGTGCTAGTGGTTTGGGAACAGGGGGCTTCTATGGCTACACCTTC. It is translated as CASGLGTGGFYGYTF. Together with reference TRBV12-5 and TRBJ1-2, the CDR3 gives the full variable domain: DARVTQTPRHKVTEMGQEVTMRCQPILGHNTVFWYRQTMMQGLELLAYFRNRAPLDDSGMPKDRFSAEMPDATLATLKIQPSEPRDSAVYFCASGLGTGGFYGYTFGSGTRLTVV.

This clonotype showed up many times. The chain has TRBV28 and TRBJ2-7, with D possibly being TRBD1 (6 bases). This CDR3 region has 17 residues. The V end was cut by 6 bases, the J end by 2 bases, with 23 bases between. Germline V gene data show CDR1 as MDHEN and CDR2 as SYDVKM. CDR3 DNA: TGTGCCAGCAGCCCCTTAGATGACAGGTCCCCAGCCTACGAGCAGTACTTC. It yields the protein CASSPLDDRSPAYEQYF. The full variable domain, with the rest looked up from reference TRBV28 and TRBJ2-7, is DVKVTQSSRYLVKRTGEKVFLECVQDMDHENMFWYRQDPGLGLRLIYFSYDVKMKEKGDIPEGYSVSREKKERFSLILESASTNQTSMYLCASSPLDDRSPAYEQYFGPGTRLTVT.

This clonotype was observed at least ten times. The genes are TRBV6-1 and TRBJ1-1; D is unresolved. CDR3 length: 16 residues. The germline gives CDR1 MNHNS, CDR2 SASEGT. The V and J ends lost 1 base and 3 bases respectively, with 15 bases between them. In DNA form, the CDR3 reads TGTGCCAGCAGTGAAGAGTTTACAGAGCCATACACTGAAGCTTTCTTT. Its protein is CASSEEFTEPYTEAFF.

This clonotype was seen at least ten times. The V call is TRBV2, the J call TRBJ2-5, with D perhaps TRBD1 (7 bases). The germline gives CDR1 SNHLY, CDR2 FYNNEI. V was pared by 6 bases and J by 5 bases, with 19 bases between. This CDR3 comprises 15 residues. The CDR3, as DNA: TGTGCCAGCAGCCCTGTAGGAGGGGGCAGTGAGACCCAGTACTTC. Its translation is CASSPVGGGSETQYF. Full variable domain (missing parts from reference TRBV2 and TRBJ2-5): EPEVTQTPSHQVTQMGQEVILRCVPISNHLYFYWYRQILGQKVEFLVSFYNNEISEKSEIFDDQFSVERPDGSNFTLKIRSTKLEDSAMYFCASSPVGGGSETQYFGPGTRLLVL.

This clonotype was recorded a few times. J is TRBJ1-6 and V is TRBV6-1; D unresolved. V was clipped by 1 base and J by 7 bases, with 14 bases between them. From germline, CDR1 is MNHNS and CDR2 SASEGT. The CDR3 runs to 16 residues. CDR3 amino acids: CASSEVIVRANSPLHF. DNA for the CDR3: TGTGCCAGCAGTGAAGTCATAGTCCGGGCGAATTCACCCCTCCACTTT.

This clonotype has a handful of counts. V is TRBV11-2 and J is TRBJ2-3; no definite D call. The V gene lost 0 bases and the J gene lost 0 bases, with 7 bases spanning the gap. CDR1 SGHAT and CDR2 FQNNGV come from the germline V gene. This CDR3 comprises 15 residues. The CDR3 here is CASSLDRSSTDTQYF. The CDR3 coding sequence is TGTGCCAGCAGCTTAGATCGATCTAGCACAGATACGCAGTATTTT.

The V call is TRBV10-3, the J call TRBJ1-5; TRBD1 matches at 8 bases. This CDR3 contains 14 residues. The V and J ends lost 3 bases and 4 bases, in that order; junction bases with no gene match: 2. Germline assignment: CDR1 ENHRY and CDR2 SYGVKD. CDR3 in DNA: TGTGCCATCAGTGACGGACAGGGTAATCAGCCCCAGCATTTT. It encodes CAISDGQGNQPQHF.